Following are 3 T cell receptor beta chains from one sample sequenced in a study of blood T cell repertoires in COVID-19. The protocol was immunoSEQ multiplex PCR, while the TCRdb copy is restricted to in-frame clones and leaves out a portion. The sample has 220,000 or so clones; around 80% are singletons. The sequenced sample consisted of peripheral blood. Every receptor here comes from a woman aged 60 to 75 who had recovered from COVID-19.

V is TRBV29-1 and J is TRBJ1-3; TRBD1 aligns across 7 bases. This CDR3 has 14 residues. In germline, CDR1 is SQVTM, CDR2 ANQGSEA. The V gene end was trimmed by 3 bases and the J gene end by 0 bases; junction bases not matched to a gene: 2. CDR3 loop: CSVEGQLSGNTIYF. The DNA of the CDR3 is TGCAGCGTTGAGGGACAGCTCTCTGGAAACACCATATATTTT.

This clone was picked up a small number of times. The chain uses TRBV7-9 and TRBJ1-2; no firm D call. CDR3 length: 14 residues. Trimming cost V 1 base and J 4 bases, with 10 bases left between them. The germline gives CDR1 SEHNR, CDR2 FQNEAQ (reference sequence). The CDR3 DNA is TGTGCCAGCAGCTTAGATGGCAGTCCCTATGGCTACACCTTC. As protein: CASSLDGSPYGYTF.

The chain links TRBV10-3 to TRBJ1-5; tentatively, D is TRBD1 (5 bases). CDR1 ENHRY and CDR2 SYGVKD come from the germline V gene. Trimming cost V 0 bases and J 6 bases, with 9 bases left between them. The CDR3 sequence is 14 residues long. The CDR3 is CAISESIGAQPQHF. The CDR3 region has the DNA TGTGCCATCAGTGAGTCGATAGGGGCTCAGCCCCAGCATTTT.